The 17 T cell receptor beta chains below all came from one sample that was sequenced in a study of immune evolution from preneoplasia to lung adenocarcinoma. Assay: immunoSEQ multiplex PCR; the TCRdb copy retains only in-frame clones and omits some. The sample contains around 40,000 clones, approximately 79% of which appear only once. Input material: FFPE invasive lung adenocarcinoma tissue. The receptors shown here come from a person between 55 and 70 years old with lung adenocarcinoma.

J is TRBJ2-1 and V is TRBV5-4; 7 bases fit TRBD2. Germline assignment: CDR1 SGHNT and CDR2 YYREEE (reference sequence). The length of the CDR3 is 15 residues. V lost 4 bases, J lost 7 bases, and 11 bases stayed unmatched. The CDR3 DNA follows: TGTGCCAGCAGCCCTCAGGCGGGAGAGGGGAATGAGCAGTTCTTC. Translated: CASSPQAGEGNEQFF.

The chain joins TRBV7-3 to TRBJ2-7; 10 bases match TRBD1. J was trimmed by 7 bases and V by 3 bases; bases with no gene match: 9. There are 15 residues in the CDR3. Germline lookup yields CDR1 SGHTA and CDR2 FQGTGA. The CDR3 nucleotides read TGTGCCAGCAGCTTGGGACAGGGGAGCCGCGTAGAGCAGTACTTC. Amino acid sequence: CASSLGQGSRVEQYF.

The chain employs TRBV28 and TRBJ2-2; 9 bases agree with TRBD2. Unmatched junction bases numbered 10, after V lost 7 bases and J lost 7 bases. Germline V lookup: CDR1 MDHEN, CDR2 SYDVKM. The length of the CDR3 is 15 residues. This CDR3 reads CASTLAGVGGGELFF. The CDR3 DNA reads TGTGCCAGCACATTAGCGGGAGTCGGGGGCGGGGAGCTGTTTTTT.

This sequence joins TRBV18 and TRBJ2-4; the match to TRBD1 covers 10 bases. There are 13 residues in the CDR3. Per germline, CDR1 KGHSH and CDR2 LQKENI. J was trimmed by 8 bases and V by 5 bases; bases with no gene match: 3. CDR3 region: CASSSGTGDIQYF. The DNA of the CDR3 is TGTGCCAGCTCATCCGGGACAGGGGACATTCAGTACTTC.

This rearrangement joins TRBV18 to TRBJ2-1; 12 nucleotides match TRBD2. V shed 3 bases and J 6 bases; nucleotides not matched to a gene: 9. The length of the CDR3 is 17 residues. Per the germline V gene, CDR1 is KGHSH and CDR2 is LQKENI. CDR3 nucleotides: TGTGCCAGCTCACCCACCCTACTAGCGGGAGGAGTCAATGAGCAGTTCTTC. This gives the protein CASSPTLLAGGVNEQFF.

The chain uses TRBV11-3 and TRBJ2-1; possible D gene TRBD2, 5 bases. The CDR3 has 15 residues. The germline V and J ends were trimmed by 4 bases and 5 bases, with 15 bases remaining between them. Germline assignment: CDR1 SGHNT and CDR2 YENEEA. The CDR3 region is CASSSTYSANNEQFF. The DNA for the CDR3 is TGTGCCAGCAGCTCGACGTATAGCGCGAACAATGAGCAGTTCTTC.

This chain links TRBV2 with TRBJ1-2; unclear D gene. The germline V gene has CDR1 SNHLY and CDR2 FYNNEI. The germline V and J ends were trimmed by 7 bases and 0 bases, with 9 bases remaining between them. The CDR3 is 13 residues long. The CDR3 is CASTGESNYGYTF. DNA of the CDR3: TGTGCCAGCACTGGGGAATCTAACTATGGCTACACCTTC. Together with reference TRBV2 and TRBJ1-2, the CDR3 gives the full variable domain: EPEVTQTPSHQVTQMGQEVILRCVPISNHLYFYWYRQILGQKVEFLVSFYNNEISEKSEIFDDQFSVERPDGSNFTLKIRSTKLEDSAMYFCASTGESNYGYTFGSGTRLTVV.

The chain is built from TRBV11-2 and TRBJ1-5; D gene ambiguous. V lost 1 base, J lost 6 bases, and 4 bases lay in between. The CDR3 is 12 residues long. Germline values: CDR1 SGHAT, CDR2 FQNNGV. As DNA, the CDR3 is TGTGCCAGCAGCTTAGCTGGTCAGCCCCAGCATTTT. Its protein is CASSLAGQPQHF.

J is TRBJ2-3 and V is TRBV7-3; 8 bases align to TRBD2. CDR3 length: 15 residues. CDR1 SGHTA and CDR2 FQGTGA come from the germline V gene. V shed 2 bases, J shed 3 bases, and the junction held 4 bases outside the gene matches. CDR3 nucleotide sequence: TGTGCCAGCAGCTTAGGGCTAGCGGGTACAGATACGCAGTATTTT. As protein: CASSLGLAGTDTQYF.

In regard to this clone: The sample carries other DNA sequences with the same CDR3. The gene calls are TRBV9 and TRBJ2-2; unclear D gene. Trimming took off 0 bases at V and 3 bases at J, with 3 bases between the two ends. The CDR3 consists of 13 residues. From germline, CDR1 is SGDLS and CDR2 YYNGEE. The CDR3 loop reads CASSVVDTGELFF. The CDR3, as DNA: TGTGCCAGCAGCGTAGTTGACACCGGGGAGCTGTTTTTT.

CDR3 DNA sequence: TGCGCCAGCAGCCACCGCCGGGACAGCTCACCCTACGAGCAGTACTTC. Its protein is CASSHRRDSSPYEQYF. This chain joins TRBV4-1 and TRBJ2-7, with 7 bases identical to TRBD1. CDR1 and CDR2 from the germline V gene are MGHRA and YSYEKL. The CDR3 spans 16 residues. V shed 3 bases and J 2 bases; nucleotides not matched to a gene: 10.

The chain carries TRBV19 and TRBJ2-1, with 8 bases that match TRBD2. V was clipped by 6 bases and J by 13 bases; unmatched bases: 8. The CDR3 runs to 12 residues. Per germline, CDR1 LNHDA and CDR2 SQIVND (reference sequence). This CDR3 reads CASSPGLALQFF. CDR3 bases: TGTGCCAGTAGCCCCGGACTAGCCTTACAGTTCTTC.

The rearrangement uses TRBV6-4 and TRBJ1-3; D might be TRBD1 (5 bases). The CDR3 is 15 amino acids. CDR1 and CDR2 (germline): MRHNA, SNTAGT. Deletions cut 6 bases from V and 2 bases from J, with 14 bases between. The CDR3 sequence: CASSPLRGAGNTIYF. In nucleotides, the CDR3 is TGTGCCAGCAGCCCCCTGCGGGGCGCTGGAAACACCATATATTTT.

The chain uses TRBV4-2 and TRBJ2-1; D perhaps matches TRBD2 (5 bases). Germline CDR1 and CDR2: LGHNA and YNFKEQ. V was cut by 1 base and J by 9 bases, with 10 bases left in between. CDR3 length: 13 amino acids. CDR3 loop: CASSQGTSFEQFF. CDR3 bases: TGTGCCAGCAGCCAAGGCACTAGTTTTGAGCAGTTCTTC.

This sequence joins TRBV15 and TRBJ1-4, with 7 positions matching TRBD1. V shed 0 bases and J 4 bases; nucleotides not matched to a gene: 5. Germline V CDR1 and CDR2: LNHNV, YYDKDF (reference sequence). This CDR3 contains 16 residues. The CDR3: CATSREGGGGNEKLFF. DNA for the CDR3: TGTGCCACCAGCAGAGAGGGAGGGGGCGGTAATGAAAAACTGTTTTTT.

J is TRBJ2-7 and V is TRBV18; TRBD2 is a possible D gene (6 bases). This CDR3 has 17 amino acids. Per germline, CDR1 KGHSH and CDR2 LQKENI. Trimming removed 6 bases at V and 6 bases at J, with 27 bases between. CDR3 amino acids: CASSQTRDSFHTAEQYF. The CDR3 coding sequence is TGTGCCAGCTCGCAAACACGGGACTCCTTTCACACGGCCGAGCAGTACTTC.

This clone has only a few counts. V usage is TRBV30 and J usage is TRBJ2-1, with TRBD2 matching over 9 bases. The CDR3 is made up of 14 amino acids. The J segment lost 8 bases and the V segment lost 2 bases, leaving 7 bases of the junction unmatched. Germline CDR1 is GTSNPN and CDR2 is SVGIG (reference sequence). CDR3 DNA: TGTGCCTGGAGTTGGGGACTAGCTGGTGATGAGCAGTTCTTC. Encoded protein: CAWSWGLAGDEQFF.